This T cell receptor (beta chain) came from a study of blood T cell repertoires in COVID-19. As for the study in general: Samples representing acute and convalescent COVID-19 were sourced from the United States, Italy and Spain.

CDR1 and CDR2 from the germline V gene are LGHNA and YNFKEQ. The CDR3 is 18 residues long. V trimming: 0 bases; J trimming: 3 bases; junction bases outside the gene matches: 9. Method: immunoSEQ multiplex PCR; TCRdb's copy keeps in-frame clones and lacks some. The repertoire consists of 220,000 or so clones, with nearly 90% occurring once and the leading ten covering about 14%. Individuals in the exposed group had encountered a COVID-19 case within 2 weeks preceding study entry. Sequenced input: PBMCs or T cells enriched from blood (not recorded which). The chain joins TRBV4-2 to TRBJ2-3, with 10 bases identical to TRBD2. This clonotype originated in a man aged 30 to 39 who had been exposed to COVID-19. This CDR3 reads CASSQDRRSGGATDTQYF. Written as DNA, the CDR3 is TGTGCCAGCAGCCAAGATAGAAGGAGCGGGGGGGCTACAGATACGCAGTATTTT.